This T cell receptor beta chain was recorded in a study of patients and donors after allogeneic stem cell transplantation (dated by TCRdb to about 2020). The CDR3 runs 14 amino acids, cysteine and phenylalanine included. CDR3 DNA is the only sequence kept; it has 42 bases, read in frame from the first base. The germline V gene (reference sequence) gives CDR1 as DFQATT and CDR2 as SNEGSKA. Trimming costs V 1 base and J 0 bases, and their ends lie 10 bases apart. Receptors were amplified or captured by RT-PCR. TCRdb lists the instrument as NextSeq 550. TCRdb itself trimmed the public reads at Q25 with fastp, ran MiXCR and retained productive beta chains. Identical CDR3 proteins give one entry, which carries the most common genes and DNA. In all, the sample holds under 200,000 distinct CDR3 sequences, and 30% of those were seen once. The ten most abundant clones make up approximately 3% of the sample.

Details on this clonotype: Its antigen remains unidentified. No qualities accompany the bases; no much larger clone lies one base away.

Sequenced sample: blood, either unsorted or a sorted T cell fraction (not recorded which). The receptor comes from a human donor who was either an allogeneic HSCT recipient or a stem cell or donor lymphocyte infusion donor (not recorded which). It is not recorded whose cells these are; they may come from a transplant donor. The rearranged chain carries TRBV20-1 and TRBJ2-7; possibly the D gene is TRBD2, per 6 matching bases. The CDR3 region: CSARGRELSYEQYF. The nucleotide sequence is given as TGCAGTGCTAGAGGGAGGGAGCTCTCCTACGAGCAGTACTTC.